A single sample is the source of the 21 T cell receptor beta chains below, sequenced in a study of neurological immune-mediated disorders. TCRdb processed the 5' RACE reads anew with MiXCR; each CDR3 protein has one entry. The sample has about 59,000 distinct CDR3 sequences, 3.5% seen once. Input material: PBMCs. The origin of the receptors is a woman aged 25 to 39 with multiple sclerosis.

This clonotype has at least ten counts. J is TRBJ2-1 and V is TRBV4-2, with D perhaps matching TRBD1 or TRBD2 (5 bases each). Germline V CDR1 and CDR2: LGHNA, YNFKEQ. The V end lost 0 bases, the J end lost 5 bases, and 11 bases lay between the germline ends. This CDR3 contains 15 residues. As DNA, the CDR3 is TGTGCCAGCAGCCAAGACTGGGACCTGGACAATGAGCAGTTCTTC. It codes for CASSQDWDLDNEQFF.

This clonotype was counted ten times or more. In DNA, the CDR3 is TGTGCCAGCAGCTTAGACCTAGCGGGGCACGGGGAGCTGTTTTTT. This sequence encodes CASSLDLAGHGELFF. The V call is TRBV7-2, the J call TRBJ2-2, with TRBD2 matching over 9 bases. J lost 7 bases, V lost 1 base, and 4 bases had no gene match. The CDR3 runs to 15 residues. Germline lookup yields CDR1 SGHTA and CDR2 FQGNSA.

This clonotype was detected many times. The chain links TRBV11-2 to TRBJ2-3; D unclear. Germline-derived CDR1 and CDR2 are SGHAT and FQNNGV. The ends were cut back, 5 bases at V and 0 bases at J, with 12 bases in the middle. The CDR3 has 15 amino acids. As DNA, the CDR3 is TGTGCCAGCAGCCCGTTAGCCGTTAGCACAGATACGCAGTATTTT. Its protein is CASSPLAVSTDTQYF.

This clonotype was counted ten times or more. V and J are TRBV12-3 or TRBV12-4 and TRBJ2-3, with TRBD2 matching 8 bases. The CDR3 loop spans 16 amino acids. V gave up 5 bases and J gave up 4 bases; unmatched junction bases: 11. DNA of the CDR3: TGTGCCAGCAGTCCCGCCGGGACTAGGGGAGCAGATACGCAGTATTTT. Its protein is CASSPAGTRGADTQYF.

This clonotype was recorded many times. The chain employs TRBV3-1 and TRBJ2-1; D unresolved. CDR1 and CDR2 (germline): LGHDT, YNNKEL (reference sequence). This CDR3 comprises 13 residues. V shed 0 bases and J shed 9 bases, with 9 bases lying between them. The CDR3 spells CASSQDPLGEQFF. The CDR3 DNA reads TGTGCCAGCAGCCAAGACCCCCTAGGTGAGCAGTTCTTC.

The CDR3 DNA follows: TGTGCCAGCACCGAGTTCGGTTCAACCTACGAGCAGTACTTC. This sequence encodes CASTEFGSTYEQYF. The V and J genes are TRBV6-6 and TRBJ2-7, with unresolved D. V gave up 7 bases and J gave up 2 bases, with 15 bases separating them. The germline V gene encodes CDR1 MNHNY and CDR2 SVGAGI (reference sequence). CDR3 size: 14 residues.

This clonotype appeared many times. This chain joins TRBV6-2 or TRBV6-3 and TRBJ1-1; maybe TRBD1 (5 bases). V was shortened by 6 bases and J by 5 bases, with 25 bases between the two germline ends. The length of the CDR3 is 17 residues. Germline lookup yields CDR1 MNHEY and CDR2 SVGEGT. The CDR3 coding sequence is TGTGCCAGCAGCCCCCAGAGAACGCGGGGGTACGAGACTGAAGCTTTCTTT. Translation gives CASSPQRTRGYETEAFF.

This clonotype has ten or more counts. The chain joins TRBV5-1 to TRBJ2-1; D might be TRBD1 (5 bases). Trimming removed 0 bases at V and 5 bases at J, with 12 bases between. CDR1 SGHRS and CDR2 YFSETQ come from the germline V gene. This CDR3 comprises 15 residues. CDR3 DNA sequence: TGCGCCAGCAGCTTGGGAGGCAGGGCTAACAATGAGCAGTTCTTC. Translated, it gives CASSLGGRANNEQFF.

This clonotype was seen ten or more times. The V and J genes are TRBV6-1 and TRBJ2-1, with 10 nucleotides matching TRBD1. The CDR3 spans 16 residues. Germline loops: CDR1 MNHNS, CDR2 SASEGT. Trimming at V came to 5 bases and at J to 2 bases, leaving 6 bases not matched to a gene. The CDR3 DNA follows: TGTGCCAGCAGTTATGCCGGGACAGGGGCCTACAATGAGCAGTTCTTC. Translating it yields CASSYAGTGAYNEQFF.

Ten or more counts support this clonotype. CDR3 bases: TGCGCCAGCAGCCGGCAAACAGATACGCAGTATTTT. Translating it yields CASSRQTDTQYF. This sequence joins TRBV5-1 and TRBJ2-3; no firm D call. The CDR3 spans 12 residues. Germline V gene sequence: CDR1 SGHRS, CDR2 YFSETQ. V lost 4 bases to trimming and J lost 3 bases, with 6 bases between them. Full variable domain (remainder filled in from reference TRBV5-1 and TRBJ2-3): KAGVTQTPRYLIKTRGQQVTLSCSPISGHRSVSWYQQTPGQGLQFLFEYFSETQRNKGNFPGRFSGRQFSNSRSEMNVSTLELGDSALYLCASSRQTDTQYFGPGTRLTVL.

The sample holds a few counts of this clonotype. This chain uses TRBV29-1 with TRBJ1-3, with D hard to call. V was trimmed by 3 bases and J by 2 bases, leaving 2 bases between them. Per germline, CDR1 SQVTM and CDR2 ANQGSEA. CDR3 length equals 11 residues. The chain's CDR3 is CSVETGNTIYF. The CDR3 DNA reads TGCAGCGTTGAGACTGGAAACACCATATATTTT.

This clonotype was recorded many times. The chain uses TRBV4-2 and TRBJ2-3, with TRBD2 identical over 11 bases. This CDR3 has 16 amino acids. Germline trimming cut 3 bases from V and 6 bases from J; bases unmatched to any gene: 8. The germline V gene has CDR1 LGHNA and CDR2 YNFKEQ. The CDR3 region has the DNA TGTGCCAGCAGCCATAATAGCGGGGGGGCAGTTGATACGCAGTATTTT. It encodes CASSHNSGGAVDTQYF.

This clonotype appeared many times. The chain joins TRBV28 to TRBJ2-1; the match to TRBD2 covers 7 bases. V lost 3 bases, J lost 8 bases, and 4 bases stayed unmatched. Per germline, CDR1 MDHEN and CDR2 SYDVKM. The CDR3 is 13 amino acids. CDR3: CASSFGGSDEQFF. The CDR3 nucleotides read TGTGCCAGCAGTTTCGGCGGGAGCGATGAGCAGTTCTTC.

This clonotype was seen a few times. This may be a read error, as it is one base from a much larger clone. The chain joins TRBV6-5 to TRBJ1-2; no reliable D call. V was clipped by 5 bases and J by 6 bases, with 13 bases between them. The germline gives CDR1 MNHEY, CDR2 SVGAGI. The CDR3 has 13 residues. As DNA, the CDR3 is TGTGCCAGCAGTACCAGCCCTGTGAATGGCTACACCTTC. This translates into CASSTSPVNGYTF.

This clonotype was detected many times. The chain combines TRBV28 with TRBJ1-1, with D possibly TRBD1 on 5 matching bases. Trimming shortened V by 2 bases and J by 0 bases, and 13 bases separated the two germline ends. The CDR3 runs to 16 residues. Germline V lookup: CDR1 MDHEN, CDR2 SYDVKM. This chain's CDR3 is CASSLDTGGVNTEAFF. The CDR3 region has the DNA TGTGCCAGCAGTTTAGATACAGGAGGGGTGAACACTGAAGCTTTCTTT.

This clonotype appeared many times. The CDR3 is CASSSRLAGGAYEQYF. CDR3 nucleotides: TGTGCCAGCAGCTCCAGGTTGGCAGGGGGGGCCTACGAGCAGTACTTC. The rearrangement joins TRBV7-9 to TRBJ2-7, with D perhaps TRBD1 or TRBD2 (7 bases each). Germline loops: CDR1 SEHNR, CDR2 FQNEAQ (reference sequence). Deletions cut 4 bases from V and 2 bases from J, with 18 bases between. The CDR3 is 16 amino acids.

This clonotype was seen ten or more times. DNA of the CDR3: TGCGCCAGCAGCCCGGGACAGGGTGGATTCGAGCAGTACTTC. Its translation: CASSPGQGGFEQYF. The chain combines TRBV4-3 with TRBJ2-7; 9 nucleotides match TRBD1. Trimming at V came to 4 bases and at J to 6 bases, leaving 7 bases not matched to a gene. Germline loops: CDR1 LGHNA, CDR2 YSLEER. The CDR3 has 14 residues.

The rearrangement joins TRBV30 to TRBJ2-7; tentatively, D is TRBD2 (6 bases). The germline V gene encodes CDR1 GTSNPN and CDR2 SVGIG (reference sequence). Deletions cut 3 bases from V and 3 bases from J, with 18 bases between. This CDR3 has 15 amino acids. The CDR3 sequence is CAWSRPFRGIYEQYF. DNA for the CDR3: TGTGCCTGGAGCCGCCCCTTTCGGGGGATCTACGAGCAGTACTTC.

This clonotype was found many times. This chain connects TRBV5-1 to TRBJ2-1, with TRBD1 matching over 7 bases. Germline-derived CDR1 and CDR2 are SGHRS and YFSETQ. V shed 0 bases, J shed 7 bases, and the junction held 7 bases outside the gene matches. The CDR3 consists of 15 residues. CDR3 coding DNA: TGCGCCAGCAGCTTGGCCGTGGCAGGGGGAAATGAGCAGTTCTTC. It yields the protein CASSLAVAGGNEQFF.

This clonotype was counted ten times or more. The gene calls are TRBV7-6 and TRBJ2-1; D possibly uses TRBD1 or TRBD2 (5 bases each). Germline CDR1 SGHVS, CDR2 FNYEAQ. Deletions cut 5 bases from V and 10 bases from J, with 12 bases between. CDR3 length: 12 residues. The CDR3 DNA sequence: TGTGCCAGCAGCCTCAGGGACGGAGAGCAGTTCTTC. Translation gives CASSLRDGEQFF.

This clonotype was counted at least ten times. The CDR3 sequence: CASSGQGGVFGYTF. CDR3 DNA: TGTGCCAGCAGCGGCCAGGGAGGTGTCTTTGGCTACACCTTC. The chain links TRBV7-9 to TRBJ1-2; D is perhaps TRBD1 (5 bases). The germline V and J ends were trimmed by 5 bases and 7 bases, with 17 bases remaining between them. Germline lookup yields CDR1 SEHNR and CDR2 FQNEAQ (reference sequence). The CDR3 has 14 residues. Using reference TRBV7-9 and TRBJ1-2 for the parts outside the CDR3, the full variable domain is DTGVSQNPRHKITKRGQNVTFRCDPISEHNRLYWYRQTLGQGPEFLTYFQNEAQLEKSRLLSDRFSAERPKGSFSTLEIQRTEQGDSAMYLCASSGQGGVFGYTFGSGTRLTVV.